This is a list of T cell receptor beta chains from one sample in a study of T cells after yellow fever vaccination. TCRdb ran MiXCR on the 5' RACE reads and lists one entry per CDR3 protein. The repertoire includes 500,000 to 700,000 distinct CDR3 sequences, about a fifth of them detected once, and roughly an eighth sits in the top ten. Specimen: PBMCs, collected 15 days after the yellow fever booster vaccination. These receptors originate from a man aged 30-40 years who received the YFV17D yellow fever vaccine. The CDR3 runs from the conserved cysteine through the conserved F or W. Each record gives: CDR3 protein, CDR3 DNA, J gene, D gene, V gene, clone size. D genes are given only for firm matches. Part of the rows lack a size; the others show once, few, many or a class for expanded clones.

CASTLAGVASEQYF	TGTGCCAGCACCCTAGCGGGAGTTGCCTCCGAGCAGTACTTC	TRBJ2-7	TRBD2	TRBV7-8	few
CASSEQGAGELFF	TGTGCCAGCAGTGAGCAAGGTGCCGGGGAGCTGTTTTTT	TRBJ2-2	.	TRBV2	many
CASSSPPRLASTDTQYF	TGTGCCAGCAGCTCCCCCCCCAGACTAGCGTCTACAGATACGCAGTATTTT	TRBJ2-3	TRBD2	TRBV7-9	few
CASSIQGLAEKLFF	TGCGCCAGCAGCATACAGGGCTTGGCTGAAAAACTGTTTTTT	TRBJ1-4	.	TRBV5-1	few
CATSRGDRGSYEQYF	TGTGCCACCAGCAGGGGCGACAGGGGGTCCTACGAGCAGTACTTC	TRBJ2-7	TRBD1	TRBV15	few
CASSLVRGNNEQFF	TGCGCCAGCAGCTTGGTTCGGGGAAACAATGAGCAGTTCTTC	TRBJ2-1	.	TRBV5-1	.
CASRDDSSSPLHF	TGTGCCAGCAGGGATGACAGTTCCTCACCCCTCCACTTT	TRBJ1-6	.	TRBV2	.
CASRLAGTAYEQYF	TGTGCCAGCAGATTGGCCGGGACAGCCTACGAGCAGTACTTC	TRBJ2-7	TRBD1	TRBV5-8	.
CASSRTILGLAVSSNFYEQYF	TGTGCCAGCAGCCGCACAATCCTTGGACTAGCCGTCTCTTCAAACTTCTACGAGCAGTACTTC	TRBJ2-7	TRBD2	TRBV14	many
CSVVGAGRDTPYEQYF	TGCAGCGTTGTCGGTGCGGGGCGGGACACCCCCTACGAGCAGTACTTC	TRBJ2-7	.	TRBV29-1	few
CASSLDSDGGIHGYTF	TGTGCCAGCAGCTTAGACAGCGATGGGGGAATACATGGCTACACCTTC	TRBJ1-2	.	TRBV7-9	.
CASSPPSLDPYEQYF	TGTGCCAGCTCACCACCGTCACTAGACCCCTACGAGCAGTACTTC	TRBJ2-7	.	TRBV18	.
CATSRSNEQFF	TGTGCCACCAGCCGATCCAATGAGCAGTTCTTC	TRBJ2-1	.	TRBV24-1	.
CASSYSGSYNEQFF	TGTGCCAGCAGTTACAGTGGGTCCTACAATGAGCAGTTCTTC	TRBJ2-1	.	TRBV6-5	many
CATRRSGDTGELFF	TGTGCCACCCGACGTTCTGGGGACACCGGGGAGCTGTTTTTT	TRBJ2-2	.	TRBV9	few
CASSLEVTETQYF	TGCGCCAGCAGCTTGGAAGTAACGGAGACCCAGTACTTC	TRBJ2-5	.	TRBV5-1	.
CSRDRDTDTQYF	TGCAGCAGGGACAGGGACACAGATACGCAGTATTTT	TRBJ2-3	TRBD1	TRBV20-1	few
CATSRVPGLAGDPDTQYF	TGTGCCACCAGCAGAGTCCCGGGGCTAGCGGGAGACCCAGATACGCAGTATTTT	TRBJ2-3	TRBD2	TRBV15	.
CASSSVGTQETQYF	TGTGCCAGCAGCTCGGTCGGGACACAAGAGACCCAGTACTTC	TRBJ2-5	.	TRBV7-2	.
CATSDLREGPGELFF	TGTGCCACCAGTGATTTGAGGGAGGGACCCGGGGAGCTGTTTTTT	TRBJ2-2	TRBD2	TRBV24-1	.
CCAASLSGIANNEQFF	TGCTGTGCCGCGAGCCTGAGCGGGATTGCCAACAATGAGCAGTTCTTC	TRBJ2-1	TRBD2	TRBV20-1	.
CASSLEAQGRSYNEQFF	TGTGCCAGCAGCTTAGAGGCCCAGGGTCGGTCCTACAATGAGCAGTTCTTC	TRBJ2-1	.	TRBV7-8	.
CASSTRPRNEKLFF	TGTGCCAGCAGCACACGACCGCGCAATGAAAAACTGTTTTTT	TRBJ1-4	.	TRBV7-2	few
CATSETRGEQFF	TGTGCCACCAGTGAAACTCGGGGTGAGCAGTTCTTC	TRBJ2-1	.	TRBV24-1	.
CASSGPGQQETQYF	TGCGCCAGCAGCGGACCGGGACAGCAAGAGACCCAGTACTTC	TRBJ2-5	TRBD1	TRBV5-1	.
CASNVMVHEQFF	TGTGCCAGCAACGTAATGGTCCATGAGCAGTTCTTC	TRBJ2-1	.	TRBV7-2	.
CASSLDPPNSNEQFF	TGCGCCAGCAGCTTGGACCCCCCTAACAGCAATGAGCAGTTCTTC	TRBJ2-1	.	TRBV5-1	few
CSASRSARGYWGELFF	TGCAGCGCATCCCGGTCGGCTAGGGGATATTGGGGGGAGCTGTTTTTT	TRBJ2-2	.	TRBV29-1	few
CASSQGWWTGSYEQYF	TGCGCCAGCAGCCAAGGCTGGTGGACGGGCTCCTACGAGCAGTACTTC	TRBJ2-7	.	TRBV4-3	.
CASSLDLGSGYNEQFF	TGCGCCAGCAGCTTGGATTTGGGGAGTGGGTACAATGAGCAGTTCTTC	TRBJ2-1	.	TRBV5-1	few
CASRAKSYEQYF	TGCGCCAGCAGGGCTAAGTCTTACGAGCAGTACTTC	TRBJ2-7	.	TRBV5-1	few
CASSPDLAGGITQYF	TGTGCCAGCAGCCCCGACTTGGCGGGAGGGATTACGCAGTATTTT	TRBJ2-3	TRBD2	TRBV6-5	.
CASSQPGATDTQYF	TGTGCCAGCAGCCAGCCGGGTGCCACAGATACGCAGTATTTT	TRBJ2-3	.	TRBV11-3	few
CASTFDRGTEAFF	TGTGCCAGCACGTTTGACAGGGGGACTGAAGCTTTCTTT	TRBJ1-1	TRBD1	TRBV12-3/TRBV12-4	few
CASSWSYNEQFF	TGTGCCAGCAGTTGGAGCTACAATGAGCAGTTCTTC	TRBJ2-1	.	TRBV6-2/TRBV6-3	few
CASSLGPLNEQFF	TGTGCCAGCAGCTTAGGACCACTCAATGAGCAGTTCTTC	TRBJ2-1	.	TRBV7-3	few
CASSSLQGAPNQPQHF	TGTGCCAGCAGCTCATTACAGGGGGCTCCCAATCAGCCCCAGCATTTT	TRBJ1-5	TRBD1	TRBV5-5	few
CASSWGGTGVYEQYF	TGTGCCAGCAGTTGGGGCGGGACAGGGGTCTACGAGCAGTACTTC	TRBJ2-7	TRBD1	TRBV27	.
CASSGTVTSQPQHF	TGTGCCAGCAGTGGGACAGTTACTTCTCAGCCCCAGCATTTT	TRBJ1-5	TRBD1	TRBV12-3/TRBV12-4	few
CASSLVIGANEQFF	TGTGCCAGCAGCCTGGTTATCGGGGCTAATGAGCAGTTCTTC	TRBJ2-1	.	TRBV11-2	few
CASSLERKEQFF	TGTGCCAGCAGTTTAGAACGCAAAGAGCAGTTCTTC	TRBJ2-1	.	TRBV12-3/TRBV12-4	.
CASGLAGKTQYF	TGTGCCAGCGGACTAGCGGGGAAAACGCAGTATTTT	TRBJ2-3	TRBD2	TRBV28	.
CASSPGGREKNIQYF	TGTGCCAGCAGCCCCGGGGGGCGGGAGAAAAACATTCAGTACTTC	TRBJ2-4	.	TRBV7-2	few
CANSVAGGSYNEQFF	TGTGCCAACTCAGTGGCGGGAGGGTCCTACAATGAGCAGTTCTTC	TRBJ2-1	TRBD2	TRBV28	many
CSASVPAGGQETQYF	TGCAGTGCTAGTGTCCCAGCGGGAGGGCAAGAGACCCAGTACTTC	TRBJ2-5	TRBD2	TRBV20-1	few
CASSPGQGLYSPLHF	TGTGCCAGCTCACCGGGACAGGGGTTATATTCACCCCTCCACTTT	TRBJ1-6	TRBD1	TRBV18	few